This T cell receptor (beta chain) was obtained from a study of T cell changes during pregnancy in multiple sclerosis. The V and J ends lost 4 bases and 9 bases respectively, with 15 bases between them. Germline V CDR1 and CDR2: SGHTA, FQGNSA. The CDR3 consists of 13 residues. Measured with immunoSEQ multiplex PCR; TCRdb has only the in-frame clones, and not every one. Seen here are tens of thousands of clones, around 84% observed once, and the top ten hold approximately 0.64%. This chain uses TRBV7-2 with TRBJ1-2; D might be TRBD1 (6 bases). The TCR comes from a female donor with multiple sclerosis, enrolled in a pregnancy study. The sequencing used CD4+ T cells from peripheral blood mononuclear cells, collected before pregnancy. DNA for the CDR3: TGTGCCAGCAGCTACTACGGGACAAAGAGCTACACCTTC. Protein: CASSYYGTKSYTF.